The clone carrying this T cell receptor (beta chain) showed up just a few times. The sample belongs to a study of T cell changes during pregnancy in multiple sclerosis. Trimming took 7 bases from V and 0 from J, leaving 10 bases between them. This CDR3 contains 14 residues. The germline V gene encodes CDR1 MNHEY and CDR2 SMNVEV (reference sequence). Here immunoSEQ multiplex PCR was the method, and the copy in TCRdb shows in-frame clones only, minus some. The table records approximately 61,000 clones, over 75% of them present only once. The receptor was isolated from a female donor with multiple sclerosis, enrolled in a pregnancy study. The sample was peripheral blood, taken in the first trimester of pregnancy. V is TRBV27 and J is TRBJ2-1; perhaps TRBD2 as D (6 bases). CDR3 protein: CASKLASSYNEQFF. The DNA for the CDR3 is TGTGCCAGCAAGCTAGCGAGCTCCTACAATGAGCAGTTCTTC.